The source of this TCR beta chain is a study of technical replicates of blood from several donors. Method: immunoSEQ multiplex PCR; TCRdb's copy keeps in-frame clones and lacks some. The table includes about 66,000 clones, 88% detected once. The germline gives CDR1 SGDLS, CDR2 YYNGEE. The CDR3 runs 14 residues. V dropped 2 bases and J dropped 1; count of bases not matched to a gene: 1. Sequenced material: PBMCs. The receptor comes from a human donor in good health. Some clones in this sample may be carry-over from other donors' samples. J is TRBJ2-3 and V is TRBV9, with 7 nucleotides matching TRBD1. The CDR3 loop is CASSVDRGTDTQYF. The DNA of the CDR3 is TGTGCCAGCAGCGTCGACAGGGGCACAGATACGCAGTATTTT.